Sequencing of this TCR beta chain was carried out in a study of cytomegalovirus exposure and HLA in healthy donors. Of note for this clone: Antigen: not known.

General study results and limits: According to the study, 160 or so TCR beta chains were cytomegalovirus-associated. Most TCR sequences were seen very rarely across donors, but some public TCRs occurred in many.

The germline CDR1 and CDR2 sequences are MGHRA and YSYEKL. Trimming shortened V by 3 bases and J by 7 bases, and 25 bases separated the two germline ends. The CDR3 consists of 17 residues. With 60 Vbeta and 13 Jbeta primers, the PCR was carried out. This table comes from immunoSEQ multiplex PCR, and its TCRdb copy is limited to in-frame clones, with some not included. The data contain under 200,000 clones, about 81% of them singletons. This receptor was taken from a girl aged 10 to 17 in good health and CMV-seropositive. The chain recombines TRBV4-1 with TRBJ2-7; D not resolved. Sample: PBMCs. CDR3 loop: CASSQALIRLALREQYF. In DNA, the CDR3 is TGCGCCAGCAGCCAGGCCTTGATCAGACTCGCCCTTCGTGAGCAGTACTTC.